This T cell receptor beta chain appears in the sequencing data of a study of beta chain features in type 1 diabetes. Expressed TCRB transcripts were sequenced, since all the RNA that had been isolated was reverse transcribed. The protocol was immunoSEQ multiplex PCR, while the TCRdb copy is restricted to in-frame clones and leaves out a portion. The top ten hold 4% of the sample, which has around 250,000 clones, 27% seen once. As regards this clone: Its antigen is unknown.

Overall study results and limits: The naive, central memory and Treg TCRB repertoires of patients appeared to be more similar to one another than those of healthy donors. PCR might favor shorter templates, equally in patients and controls.

Cell sorting via CD45RO/CCR7/CD25/CD127/CD95/CD27 was performed to obtain CD4+ naive, central memory, regulatory and stem cell-like memory cells. Once sorted, every population was more than 95% pure. This CDR3 region has 16 residues. The germline CDR1 and CDR2 sequences are LGHNA and YSLEER. V lost 0 bases, J lost 2 bases, and 3 bases stayed unmatched. This receptor was obtained from a man younger than 40 in good health. Sequences were obtained from central memory CD4+ T cells from blood. This chain joins TRBV4-3 and TRBJ2-3; 9 bases map to TRBD2. CDR3 in DNA: TGCGCCAGCAGCCAAGATCTAGCGGGGTTCACAGATACGCAGTATTTT. Amino acids: CASSQDLAGFTDTQYF.